These T cell receptor beta chains were read from a single sample in a study of PD-1 blockade in classical Hodgkin lymphoma. Only in-frame clones appear in the TCRdb table, and some are missing; sequencing was by immunoSEQ multiplex PCR. The sample lists more than 75,000 clones, roughly 91% occurring once. The material sequenced was peripheral blood mononuclear cells (PBMCs), taken before the fourth cycle of nivolumab. The source of these receptors is a human donor with classical Hodgkin lymphoma. Both conserved end residues are part of each CDR3. Each record gives: D gene, V gene, J gene, clone size, CDR3 protein, CDR3 DNA. The D gene is left open where the match is weak. Part of the rows lack a size; the others show once, few, many or a class for expanded clones.

TRBD1	TRBV5-1	TRBJ2-5	.	CASLSGTGYYETQYF	TGCGCCAGCCTCTCGGGGACAGGGTACTACGAGACCCAGTACTTC
.	TRBV27	TRBJ2-3	.	CASSFGGKGSTDTQYF	TGTGCCAGCAGTTTCGGCGGGAAGGGGAGCACAGATACGCAGTATTTT
.	TRBV28	TRBJ1-4	.	CASSIDEPTNEKLFF	TGTGCCAGCAGTATAGACGAGCCAACTAATGAAAAACTGTTTTTT
.	TRBV5-3	TRBJ2-7	.	CARSLRWRATYEQYF	TGTGCCAGAAGCTTGCGTTGGAGGGCTACCTACGAGCAGTACTTC
TRBD1	TRBV4-2	TRBJ1-4	.	CASSGQGEGGNEKLFF	TGTGCCAGCAGCGGGCAGGGGGAGGGAGGTAATGAAAAACTGTTTTTT
TRBD2	TRBV7-9	TRBJ2-2	.	CASSLVKWEGLTGELFF	TGTGCCAGCAGCTTAGTGAAGTGGGAGGGCCTCACCGGGGAGCTGTTTTTT
.	TRBV11-3	TRBJ2-3	once	CASSLGGADTQYF	TGTGCCAGCAGCTTGGGGGGGGCCGATACGCAGTATTTT
.	TRBV20-1	TRBJ2-3	.	CSVPRADTQYF	TGCAGTGTCCCCCGAGCAGATACGCAGTATTTT
.	TRBV18	TRBJ2-7	.	CASSPLEERAEQYF	TGTGCCAGCTCACCACTGGAAGAAAGGGCCGAGCAGTACTTC
.	TRBV28	TRBJ1-5	few	CASIQGITSNQPQHF	TGTGCCAGCATCCAGGGGATTACGAGCAATCAGCCCCAGCATTTT
.	TRBV2	TRBJ2-7	.	CASSEGAAYEQYF	TGTGCCAGCAGTGAAGGGGCGGCCTACGAGCAGTACTTC
TRBD1	TRBV28	TRBJ2-2	.	CASFRDSPGELFF	TGTGCCAGTTTCCGGGACAGCCCCGGGGAGCTGTTTTTT
TRBD2	TRBV5-1	TRBJ2-3	.	CASSLYRTPGGKDTQYF	TGCGCCAGCAGCTTGTACCGAACCCCGGGAGGGAAAGATACGCAGTATTTT
TRBD1	TRBV6-5	TRBJ1-2	.	CASSYDPGGNYGYTF	TGTGCCAGCAGTTACGACCCAGGGGGGAACTATGGCTACACCTTC
.	TRBV27	TRBJ1-1	.	CASSLSGLNTEAFF	TGTGCCAGCAGTTTATCGGGGTTGAACACTGAAGCTTTCTTT
.	TRBV28	TRBJ1-2	.	CASSLPDRPIYGYTF	TGTGCCAGCAGTTTACCGGACAGACCTATCTATGGCTACACCTTC
.	TRBV19	TRBJ2-3	.	CASSLLRGGGIYTQYF	TGTGCCAGTTCCCTCCTGCGGGGAGGAGGTATATATACGCAGTATTTT
TRBD2	TRBV28	TRBJ2-3	.	CASSTVMGTSVADTQYF	TGTGCCAGCAGTACGGTTATGGGGACTAGCGTGGCAGATACGCAGTATTTT
.	TRBV28	TRBJ1-1	.	CASSLRGAQHFVEAFF	TGTGCCAGCAGTTTAAGGGGGGCGCAGCATTTCGTAGAAGCTTTCTTT
.	TRBV28	TRBJ1-3	.	CASSFPAGTSGNTIYF	TGTGCCAGCAGTTTCCCGGCGGGAACCTCTGGAAACACCATATATTTT
TRBD1	TRBV19	TRBJ2-1	.	CATQRPGTGKVDEQFF	TGTGCCACTCAGAGACCCGGGACAGGGAAAGTTGATGAGCAGTTCTTC
TRBD1	TRBV27	TRBJ2-7	.	CASSFTGTGYEQYF	TGTGCCAGCAGTTTCACCGGGACAGGGTACGAGCAGTACTTC
.	TRBV5-1	TRBJ2-1	.	CASSPDAIVGEQFF	TGCGCCAGCAGCCCAGACGCTATAGTGGGTGAGCAGTTCTTC
.	TRBV30	TRBJ2-2	.	CAWSLLASTGELFF	TGTGCCTGGAGTCTCCTAGCGAGCACCGGGGAGCTGTTTTTT
TRBD2	TRBV6-5	TRBJ2-7	.	CASSYSSGTGEQYF	TGTGCCAGCAGTTACTCTAGCGGGACCGGGGAGCAGTACTTC
.	TRBV28	TRBJ2-7	once	CASSLTSTEQYF	TGTGCCAGCAGTTTAACTAGCACCGAGCAGTACTTC
TRBD2	TRBV7-8	TRBJ2-7	few	CASSLGAGAAEQYF	TGTGCCAGCAGCTTAGGAGCGGGAGCGGCCGAGCAGTACTTC
.	TRBV27	TRBJ2-1	.	CASKEFSYNEQFF	TGTGCCAGCAAAGAGTTCTCCTACAATGAGCAGTTCTTC
.	TRBV7-7	TRBJ2-1	.	CASSLGDRGNEQFF	TGTGCTAGCAGCCTAGGGGATCGTGGCAATGAGCAGTTCTTC
.	TRBV7-9	TRBJ2-3	.	CASSLLTSTDTQYF	TGTGCCAGCAGCTTACTTACTAGCACAGATACGCAGTATTTT
TRBD1	TRBV16	TRBJ2-1	.	CASSQLTYRDRHYNEQFF	TGTGCCAGCAGCCAACTGACCTACCGGGACAGGCATTACAATGAGCAGTTCTTC
.	TRBV19	TRBJ2-6	.	CASSIFDSGANVLTF	TGTGCCAGTAGTATCTTCGACTCTGGGGCCAACGTCCTGACTTTC
.	TRBV28	TRBJ1-3	.	CASSLSGAGNTIYF	TGTGCCAGCAGTTTATCAGGGGCCGGAAACACCATATATTTT
.	TRBV11-2	TRBJ2-6	.	CASSFQETGANVLTF	TGTGCCAGCAGCTTCCAGGAAACTGGGGCCAACGTCCTGACTTTC
.	TRBV25-1	TRBJ2-7	.	CASSWVGRGGHEQYF	TGTGCCAGCAGCTGGGTGGGCAGAGGGGGGCACGAGCAGTACTTC
TRBD1	TRBV19	TRBJ2-2	.	CASGTGVSGELFF	TGTGCCTCGGGGACAGGGGTCTCCGGGGAGCTGTTTTTT
.	TRBV30	TRBJ1-1	.	CAWSRWGGPNEAFF	TGTGCCTGGAGTCGCTGGGGGGGCCCCAACGAAGCTTTCTTT
TRBD2	TRBV10-3	TRBJ2-1	.	CAIRIAGPYNEQFF	TGTGCCATCAGAATAGCGGGACCTTACAATGAGCAGTTCTTC
TRBD1	TRBV28	TRBJ1-2	.	CASSLIWTGDGYTF	TGTGCCAGCAGTTTAATCTGGACAGGGGATGGCTACACCTTC
.	TRBV5-4	TRBJ1-1	.	CASSLDPGNEAFF	TGTGCCAGCAGCTTGGATCCAGGCAATGAAGCTTTCTTT
.	TRBV20-1	TRBJ2-5	.	CSATPEETQYF	TGCAGTGCCACGCCAGAAGAGACCCAGTACTTC
.	TRBV15	TRBJ2-1	.	CATAAQAGNEQFF	TGTGCCACGGCGGCACAGGCGGGCAATGAGCAGTTCTTC
.	TRBV6-1	TRBJ1-4	.	CASTQQGIGEKLFF	TGTGCCAGCACCCAACAGGGTATTGGTGAAAAACTGTTTTTT
.	TRBV4-1	TRBJ1-5	.	CASSRDRGNQPQHF	TGCGCCAGCAGCCGTGACCGGGGCAATCAGCCCCAGCATTTT
.	TRBV28	TRBJ1-5	.	CASSPTRGGNQPQHF	TGTGCCAGCAGTCCGACCCGGGGAGGCAATCAGCCCCAGCATTTT
.	TRBV15	TRBJ1-1	once	CATSATRGNTEAFF	TGTGCCACCAGCGCTACCCGGGGGAACACTGAAGCTTTCTTT
.	TRBV30	TRBJ1-2	.	CAWSPRGGSGYTF	TGTGCCTGGAGTCCCCGCGGGGGCTCTGGCTACACCTTC
.	TRBV4-1	TRBJ1-3	.	CASTGSAGNTIYF	TGCGCCAGCACCGGGTCCGCTGGAAACACCATATATTTT
TRBD2	TRBV27	TRBJ2-5	.	CASGPIWVASGRDQETQYF	TGTGCCAGCGGGCCGATATGGGTTGCCAGCGGGAGGGACCAAGAGACCCAGTACTTC
.	TRBV28	TRBJ1-2	.	CASSRKGTAYGYTF	TGTGCCAGCAGTCGAAAAGGGACGGCTTATGGCTACACCTTC
.	TRBV28	TRBJ2-3	.	CAAPAPGDTDTQYF	TGTGCCGCACCCGCGCCCGGGGACACAGATACGCAGTATTTT
TRBD1	TRBV9	TRBJ1-2	few	CASSPGGDRVGYGYTF	TGTGCCAGCAGCCCCGGTGGGGACAGGGTAGGCTATGGCTACACCTTC
.	TRBV29-1	TRBJ2-5	.	CSVWGDRGETQYF	TGCAGCGTTTGGGGAGACCGCGGGGAGACCCAGTACTTC
.	TRBV4-1	TRBJ1-5	once	CASSQKTASNQPQHF	TGCGCCAGCAGCCAGAAGACCGCTAGCAATCAGCCCCAGCATTTT
TRBD1	TRBV19	TRBJ1-1	.	CASSWDRRNTEAFF	TGTGCCAGTAGTTGGGACAGAAGGAACACTGAAGCTTTCTTT